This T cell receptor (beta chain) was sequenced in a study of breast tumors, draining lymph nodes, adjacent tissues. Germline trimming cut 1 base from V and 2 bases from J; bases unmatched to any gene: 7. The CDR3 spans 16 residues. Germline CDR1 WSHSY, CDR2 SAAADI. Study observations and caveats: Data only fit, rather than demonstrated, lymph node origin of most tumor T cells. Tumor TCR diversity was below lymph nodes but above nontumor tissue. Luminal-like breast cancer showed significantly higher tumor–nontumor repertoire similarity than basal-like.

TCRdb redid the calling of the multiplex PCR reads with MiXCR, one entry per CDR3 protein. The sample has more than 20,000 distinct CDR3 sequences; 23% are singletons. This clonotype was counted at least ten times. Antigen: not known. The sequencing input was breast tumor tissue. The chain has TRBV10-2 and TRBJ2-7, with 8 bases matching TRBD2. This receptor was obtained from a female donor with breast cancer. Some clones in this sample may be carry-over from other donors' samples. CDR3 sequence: CASSEWTSRQPYEQYF. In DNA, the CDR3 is TGCGCCAGCAGTGAGTGGACTAGCAGACAACCCTACGAGCAGTACTTC.